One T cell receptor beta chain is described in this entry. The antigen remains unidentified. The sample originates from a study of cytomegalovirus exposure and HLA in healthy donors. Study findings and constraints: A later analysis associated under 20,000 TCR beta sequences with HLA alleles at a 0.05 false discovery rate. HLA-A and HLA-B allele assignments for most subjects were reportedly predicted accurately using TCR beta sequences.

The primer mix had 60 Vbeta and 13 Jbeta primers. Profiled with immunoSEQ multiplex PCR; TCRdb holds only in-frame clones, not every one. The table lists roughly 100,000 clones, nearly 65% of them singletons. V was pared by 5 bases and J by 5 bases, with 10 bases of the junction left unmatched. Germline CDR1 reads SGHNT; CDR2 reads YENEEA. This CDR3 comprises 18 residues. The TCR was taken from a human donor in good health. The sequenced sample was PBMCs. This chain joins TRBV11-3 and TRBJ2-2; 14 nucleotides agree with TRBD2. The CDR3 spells CASSAKGLAGDSTGELFF. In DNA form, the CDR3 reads TGTGCCAGCAGCGCCAAGGGACTAGCGGGAGACAGTACCGGGGAGCTGTTTTTT.